This entry describes one TCR beta chain. Its antigen is still unknown. The repertoire was sequenced with immunoSEQ multiplex PCR; TCRdb's copy has only in-frame clones and lacks some. The sample lists some 200,000 clones; nearly 80% were seen once. Genomic DNA for TCR beta libraries, roughly 2.1 micrograms, came from cryopreserved PBMCs. Germline-derived CDR1 and CDR2 are SGHVS and FNYEAQ. The CDR3 has 16 amino acids. Losses at the gene ends were 1 base for V and 1 base for J; bases not matched to a gene: 6. These data originate in a study of cytotoxic CD8 clonotypes in ibrutinib-treated CLL. Study context: Roughly 10 relapsed/refractory, some 16 treatment-naive; roughly 17 IGHV unmutated. Findings of the study overall: Baseline clonality, above age-matched healthy donor levels, tracked circulating CD8+ T-cell counts. Stable or contracted on treatment, public clonotypes were also uncommon.

The sequence was obtained from a human donor with chronic lymphocytic leukemia. The specimen was PBMCs, collected after 12 months of ibrutinib treatment. The chain has TRBV7-6 and TRBJ1-1; 7 positions match TRBD1. CDR3 nucleotides: TGTGCCAGCAGCTTAGTCCCAGGGGGAGGGAACACTGAAGCTTTCTTT. Translated, it gives CASSLVPGGGNTEAFF.